Listed below are T cell receptor beta chains from one sample, sequenced in a study of cytomegalovirus exposure and HLA in healthy donors. Produced via immunoSEQ multiplex PCR; TCRdb's table is partial and in-frame only. The sample has more than 110,000 clones; 78% are singletons. Sequencing used PBMCs. Every receptor here comes from a male donor in good health and CMV-seronegative. CDR3s include the opening cysteine and the closing phenylalanine or tryptophan. The order of the fields is CDR3 DNA, CDR3 protein, V gene, clone size, J gene, D gene. D genes are given only for firm matches. Clone size is stated in some rows and not others, as once, few, many or a class when expanded.

CDR3nt: TGTGCCAGCAGCTTTATGGGGGGGGGAAGCAATCAGCCCCAGCATTTT
CDR3aa: CASSFMGGGSNQPQHF
v_gene: TRBV5-8
abundance: .
j_gene: TRBJ1-5
d_gene: .

CDR3nt: TGTGCCAGCGCGAACGAGGGAGGAGAGACCCAGTACTTC
CDR3aa: CASANEGGETQYF
v_gene: TRBV2
abundance: once
j_gene: TRBJ2-5
d_gene: .

CDR3nt: TGTGCCAGCAGCTTGAGTGGTACAGGGTACCGTCAGCCCCAGCATTTT
CDR3aa: CASSLSGTGYRQPQHF
v_gene: TRBV5-6
abundance: .
j_gene: TRBJ1-5
d_gene: .

CDR3nt: TGTGCCAGCTCACCACCCAACAGGGAGCAGTTCTTC
CDR3aa: CASSPPNREQFF
v_gene: TRBV18
abundance: .
j_gene: TRBJ2-1
d_gene: .

CDR3nt: TGCGCCAGCAGCTTGTTAGGATCGGGGGATGGCTACACCTTC
CDR3aa: CASSLLGSGDGYTF
v_gene: TRBV5-1
abundance: .
j_gene: TRBJ1-2
d_gene: .

CDR3nt: TGTGCCAGCAGCTTAGGGAGAGCACCCCTCCACTTT
CDR3aa: CASSLGRAPLHF
v_gene: TRBV7-2
abundance: once
j_gene: TRBJ1-6
d_gene: .

CDR3nt: TGTGCCAGCAGCCAGGGGCCGGGGGAGACCCAGTACTTC
CDR3aa: CASSQGPGETQYF
v_gene: TRBV7-3
abundance: .
j_gene: TRBJ2-5
d_gene: .

CDR3nt: TGTGCCAGCAAAGTATGGGCGGGGATCACAGATACGCAGTATTTT
CDR3aa: CASKVWAGITDTQYF
v_gene: TRBV2
abundance: .
j_gene: TRBJ2-3
d_gene: .

CDR3nt: TGTGCCAGCAACTACCTGACAGGGGAATATGGCTACACCTTC
CDR3aa: CASNYLTGEYGYTF
v_gene: TRBV7-2
abundance: .
j_gene: TRBJ1-2
d_gene: TRBD1

CDR3nt: TGTGCCAGCTCACCACCTAACACAGATACGCAGTATTTT
CDR3aa: CASSPPNTDTQYF
v_gene: TRBV18
abundance: .
j_gene: TRBJ2-3
d_gene: .

CDR3nt: TGCAGCGCTTCACGTGACACAGCTAACTATGGCTACACCTTC
CDR3aa: CSASRDTANYGYTF
v_gene: TRBV29-1
abundance: .
j_gene: TRBJ1-2
d_gene: .

CDR3nt: TGTGCCAGTAGACCGGACAGGGGGCTCGGGGGTACGCAGTATTTT
CDR3aa: CASRPDRGLGGTQYF
v_gene: TRBV19
abundance: .
j_gene: TRBJ2-3
d_gene: TRBD1

CDR3nt: TGTGCTAGTGGTTTGGTACAAGGGGGTCTAGGAGGAAACACCATATATTTT
CDR3aa: CASGLVQGGLGGNTIYF
v_gene: TRBV12-5
abundance: .
j_gene: TRBJ1-3
d_gene: .

CDR3nt: TGTGCCACCAGCAGACAGGGGGCAGACGGGGAGCTGTTTTTT
CDR3aa: CATSRQGADGELFF
v_gene: TRBV15
abundance: once
j_gene: TRBJ2-2
d_gene: TRBD1

CDR3nt: TGTGCCAGCAGCTCAGGGGTTCACTATGGCTACACCTTC
CDR3aa: CASSSGVHYGYTF
v_gene: TRBV9
abundance: once
j_gene: TRBJ1-2
d_gene: .

CDR3nt: TGTGCCAGCAGTGAAATTGGGGCAACCGGGGAGCTGTTTTTT
CDR3aa: CASSEIGATGELFF
v_gene: TRBV2
abundance: once
j_gene: TRBJ2-2
d_gene: .

CDR3nt: TGTGCCAGCTCTCTGACACCAATGGGCGACTACGAGCAGTACTTC
CDR3aa: CASSLTPMGDYEQYF
v_gene: TRBV18
abundance: .
j_gene: TRBJ2-7
d_gene: .

CDR3nt: TGTGCCAGCAGTGAAGGACTAGCGGGGCGACAGATTCGGTACGAGCAGTACTTC
CDR3aa: CASSEGLAGRQIRYEQYF
v_gene: TRBV2
abundance: .
j_gene: TRBJ2-7
d_gene: TRBD2

CDR3nt: TGCGCCAGCAGCCAAGCCCCCATCAGGGGGGCTCAAACCTACGAGCAGTACTTC
CDR3aa: CASSQAPIRGAQTYEQYF
v_gene: TRBV4-3
abundance: once
j_gene: TRBJ2-7
d_gene: .

CDR3nt: TGTGCCTGGAGCAGGACAGGGGGCACTGAAGCTTTCTTT
CDR3aa: CAWSRTGGTEAFF
v_gene: TRBV30
abundance: .
j_gene: TRBJ1-1
d_gene: TRBD1

CDR3nt: TGTGCCAGCAGCTTGATGGCGGGTAAAGGGCACGAGCAGTACTTC
CDR3aa: CASSLMAGKGHEQYF
v_gene: TRBV5-8
abundance: .
j_gene: TRBJ2-7
d_gene: .

CDR3nt: TGTGCCATCAATGACAGGGGGCGGTCTCCCTCCTACGAGCAGTACTTC
CDR3aa: CAINDRGRSPSYEQYF
v_gene: TRBV10-3
abundance: .
j_gene: TRBJ2-7
d_gene: TRBD1

CDR3nt: TGTGCCTGGAACGAGTATCAGGTTTACAATGAGCAGTTCTTC
CDR3aa: CAWNEYQVYNEQFF
v_gene: TRBV30
abundance: .
j_gene: TRBJ2-1
d_gene: .

CDR3nt: TGTGCCAGCAGCTCGTCTACGGGTCCGGGGGCCAACGTCCTGACTTTC
CDR3aa: CASSSSTGPGANVLTF
v_gene: TRBV9
abundance: .
j_gene: TRBJ2-6
d_gene: .

CDR3nt: TGTGCCAGCAGCTTAGTGGCAGGGATCTATGGCTACACCTTC
CDR3aa: CASSLVAGIYGYTF
v_gene: TRBV7-9
abundance: .
j_gene: TRBJ1-2
d_gene: .

CDR3nt: TGTGCCAGCAGTCTCCTCACTAGCGGGGGGCAAGAGACCCAGTACTTC
CDR3aa: CASSLLTSGGQETQYF
v_gene: TRBV25-1
abundance: .
j_gene: TRBJ2-5
d_gene: TRBD2

CDR3nt: TGTGCCAGCAGCTTGGATGGGACTAGCGGGGGGCGGGGGGAGACCCAGTACTTC
CDR3aa: CASSLDGTSGGRGETQYF
v_gene: TRBV5-4
abundance: .
j_gene: TRBJ2-5
d_gene: TRBD2

CDR3nt: TGTGCCAGCAGCTTAGCTAGTCCAGGCGGGGGCATAGGGAACACTGAAGCTTTCTTT
CDR3aa: CASSLASPGGGIGNTEAFF
v_gene: TRBV7-2
abundance: .
j_gene: TRBJ1-1
d_gene: .

CDR3nt: TGTGCCAGCAGCGAAAGCTCACCCCTCCACTTT
CDR3aa: CASSESSPLHF
v_gene: TRBV2
abundance: .
j_gene: TRBJ1-6
d_gene: .

CDR3nt: TGTGCCAGCAGTGAAAGAACAGGGGGCGGCCAGGGTGAAAAACTGTTTTTT
CDR3aa: CASSERTGGGQGEKLFF
v_gene: TRBV25-1
abundance: .
j_gene: TRBJ1-4
d_gene: TRBD1

CDR3nt: TGTGCCAGCAGCGTGGGGACAGCGAGCAATCAGCCCCAGCATTTT
CDR3aa: CASSVGTASNQPQHF
v_gene: TRBV9
abundance: .
j_gene: TRBJ1-5
d_gene: TRBD1

CDR3nt: TGTGCCAGCAGCAGAGAGACAGGATGGAATGAAAAACTGTTTTTT
CDR3aa: CASSRETGWNEKLFF
v_gene: TRBV7-9
abundance: few
j_gene: TRBJ1-4
d_gene: .

CDR3nt: TGTGCCAGCAGCCAACAACTATCCGAGCAGTACTTC
CDR3aa: CASSQQLSEQYF
v_gene: TRBV14
abundance: .
j_gene: TRBJ2-7
d_gene: .

CDR3nt: TGTGCCAGCAGTTTGTCGGGGGTCCGAGAGACCCAGTACTTC
CDR3aa: CASSLSGVRETQYF
v_gene: TRBV2
abundance: .
j_gene: TRBJ2-5
d_gene: .

CDR3nt: TGTGCCAGCGGGCGGGATGCCGGGGAGCTGTTTTTT
CDR3aa: CASGRDAGELFF
v_gene: TRBV6-5
abundance: .
j_gene: TRBJ2-2
d_gene: .

CDR3nt: TGTGCCACCGAGAATGAAAAACTGTTTTTT
CDR3aa: CATENEKLFF
v_gene: TRBV14
abundance: .
j_gene: TRBJ1-4
d_gene: .

CDR3nt: TGCGCCAGCAGCCCGGGGGGGGGCTACGAGCAGTACTTC
CDR3aa: CASSPGGGYEQYF
v_gene: TRBV5-1
abundance: once
j_gene: TRBJ2-7
d_gene: TRBD2

CDR3nt: TGTGCCAGCAGTGCTCCGGGACTAGCGGGGGGCTACAATGAGCAGTTCTTC
CDR3aa: CASSAPGLAGGYNEQFF
v_gene: TRBV6-1
abundance: .
j_gene: TRBJ2-1
d_gene: TRBD2

CDR3nt: TGTGCCAGCAGCCTTGGACAGGGGCTTTATCAGCCCCAGCATTTT
CDR3aa: CASSLGQGLYQPQHF
v_gene: TRBV28
abundance: few
j_gene: TRBJ1-5
d_gene: TRBD1

CDR3nt: TGTGCCACCAGCAGAGATCGGGCGGGGGGGCCATACGGGGAGCTGTTTTTT
CDR3aa: CATSRDRAGGPYGELFF
v_gene: TRBV15
abundance: .
j_gene: TRBJ2-2
d_gene: TRBD2

CDR3nt: TGTGCCAGCAGCGTTCGACAGGGCTGGGCCAACGTCCTGACTTTC
CDR3aa: CASSVRQGWANVLTF
v_gene: TRBV11-2
abundance: few
j_gene: TRBJ2-6
d_gene: TRBD1

CDR3nt: TGTGCCAGCAGTGACAGACTTGGACAGGGCGAAGCTTTCTTT
CDR3aa: CASSDRLGQGEAFF
v_gene: TRBV6-1
abundance: .
j_gene: TRBJ1-1
d_gene: TRBD1

CDR3nt: TGTGCCAGCAGTGAAGCTGGGGGGACTAATGAAAAACTGTTTTTT
CDR3aa: CASSEAGGTNEKLFF
v_gene: TRBV6-1
abundance: few
j_gene: TRBJ1-4
d_gene: .

CDR3nt: TGCGCCAGCAGCGCTCCGGGACAGAACACTGAAGCTTTCTTT
CDR3aa: CASSAPGQNTEAFF
v_gene: TRBV5-1
abundance: .
j_gene: TRBJ1-1
d_gene: .

CDR3nt: TGCGCCAGCAGCTTGGGACAGGCGGGCTACACCTTC
CDR3aa: CASSLGQAGYTF
v_gene: TRBV5-1
abundance: .
j_gene: TRBJ1-2
d_gene: .

CDR3nt: TGTGCCAGCAGCTTGGGGGAGGAGTTTCCCTATGGCTACACCTTC
CDR3aa: CASSLGEEFPYGYTF
v_gene: TRBV5-4
abundance: .
j_gene: TRBJ1-2
d_gene: .

CDR3nt: TGTGCCAGTAGTTGGGGGGTGAACACTGGAGCTTTCTTT
CDR3aa: CASSWGVNTGAFF
v_gene: TRBV19
abundance: .
j_gene: TRBJ1-1
d_gene: .

CDR3nt: TGTGCCAGCAGCCCAGGACAGGGGGACCCCTTCGGCACTGAAGCTTTCTTT
CDR3aa: CASSPGQGDPFGTEAFF
v_gene: TRBV5-4
abundance: .
j_gene: TRBJ1-1
d_gene: TRBD1

CDR3nt: TGTGCCAGCAGTCGTATCAACACTGAAGCTTTCTTT
CDR3aa: CASSRINTEAFF
v_gene: TRBV6-1
abundance: .
j_gene: TRBJ1-1
d_gene: .

CDR3nt: TGTGCCATCAGTGATGGTCTGCGGGAGGAGTCGTCCGACGAGCAGTACTTC
CDR3aa: CAISDGLREESSDEQYF
v_gene: TRBV10-3
abundance: .
j_gene: TRBJ2-7
d_gene: TRBD2

CDR3nt: TGTGCCAGCAGTCTAGGACAGAAAGAAAAACTGTTTTTT
CDR3aa: CASSLGQKEKLFF
v_gene: TRBV6-1
abundance: .
j_gene: TRBJ1-4
d_gene: .

CDR3nt: TGTGCCAGCAGCAAAGATCTACAGGGGGCTAACTATGGCTACACCTTC
CDR3aa: CASSKDLQGANYGYTF
v_gene: TRBV5-4
abundance: .
j_gene: TRBJ1-2
d_gene: TRBD1

CDR3nt: TGCGCCAGCAGCCAGGGGACAGGGGGCTTTGGCGGCTACCCCTTC
CDR3aa: CASSQGTGGFGGYPF
v_gene: TRBV5-1
abundance: .
j_gene: TRBJ1-2
d_gene: TRBD1

CDR3nt: TGTGCCAGCAGCGCGGCACTAGGCGAGCAGTACTTC
CDR3aa: CASSAALGEQYF
v_gene: TRBV9
abundance: .
j_gene: TRBJ2-7
d_gene: .

CDR3nt: TGTGCCAGCGCGGGACAGGCCTCGGAGGGCTACACCTTC
CDR3aa: CASAGQASEGYTF
v_gene: TRBV2
abundance: .
j_gene: TRBJ1-2
d_gene: TRBD1

CDR3nt: TGCGCCAGCAGCCAGCCGGGGGGAAGGAATGAAAAACTGTTTTTT
CDR3aa: CASSQPGGRNEKLFF
v_gene: TRBV4-1
abundance: .
j_gene: TRBJ1-4
d_gene: .

CDR3nt: TGTGCCAGTAGTCGGGGACAGGTATATCAGCCCCAGCATTTT
CDR3aa: CASSRGQVYQPQHF
v_gene: TRBV19
abundance: few
j_gene: TRBJ1-5
d_gene: TRBD1

CDR3nt: TGTGCCTGGAGTAGTACCTCCCGGGACAGGGTGTGGGCCAACTATGGCTACACCTTC
CDR3aa: CAWSSTSRDRVWANYGYTF
v_gene: TRBV30
abundance: .
j_gene: TRBJ1-2
d_gene: TRBD1

CDR3nt: TGTGCTACACAGGGAGATTACTATGGCTACACCTTC
CDR3aa: CATQGDYYGYTF
v_gene: TRBV12-5
abundance: few
j_gene: TRBJ1-2
d_gene: .

CDR3nt: TGTGCCAGCAGTTACACACAGGGGAACACTGAAGCTTTCTTT
CDR3aa: CASSYTQGNTEAFF
v_gene: TRBV6-6
abundance: .
j_gene: TRBJ1-1
d_gene: .